This TCR beta chain derives from a study of identical twins. The germline V gene has CDR1 KGHSH and CDR2 LQKENI. Trimming at V came to 3 bases and at J to 2 bases, leaving 5 bases not matched to a gene. The CDR3 has 15 residues. TCRdb processed the 5' RACE reads anew with MiXCR; each CDR3 protein has one entry. The sample records 450,000 or so distinct CDR3 sequences, more than 13% being singletons. This clonotype was seen a few times. Healthy Caucasian donors formed the entire cohort. In addition, the sample was reused for a study of yellow fever vaccine responses in identical twins.

This clonotype was sampled from a woman under 30 in good health. Source material: CD4+ T cells sorted from blood. The chain carries TRBV18 and TRBJ2-7, with 9 bases identical to TRBD2. CDR3 region: CASSPESGGTYEQYF. CDR3 DNA: TGTGCCAGCTCACCCGAAAGCGGGGGGACCTACGAGCAGTACTTC.